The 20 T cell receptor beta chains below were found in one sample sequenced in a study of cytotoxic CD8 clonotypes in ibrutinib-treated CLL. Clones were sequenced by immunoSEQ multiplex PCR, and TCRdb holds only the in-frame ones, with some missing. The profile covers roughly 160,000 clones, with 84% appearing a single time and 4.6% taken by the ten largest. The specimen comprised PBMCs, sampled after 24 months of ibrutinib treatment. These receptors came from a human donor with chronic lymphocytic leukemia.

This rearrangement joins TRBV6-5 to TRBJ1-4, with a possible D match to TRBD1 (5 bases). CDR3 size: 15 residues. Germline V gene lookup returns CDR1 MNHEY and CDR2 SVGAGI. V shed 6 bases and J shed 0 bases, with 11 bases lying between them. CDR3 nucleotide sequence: TGTGCCAGCAGACGGGACCGTTCAACTAATGAAAAACTGTTTTTT. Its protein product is CASRRDRSTNEKLFF.

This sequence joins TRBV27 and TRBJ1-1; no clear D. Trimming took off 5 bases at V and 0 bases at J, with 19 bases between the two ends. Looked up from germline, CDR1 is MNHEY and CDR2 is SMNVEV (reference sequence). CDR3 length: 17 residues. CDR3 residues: CASSPRMSALMNTEAFF. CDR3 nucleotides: TGTGCCAGCAGTCCCCGTATGAGTGCGCTGATGAACACTGAAGCTTTCTTT.

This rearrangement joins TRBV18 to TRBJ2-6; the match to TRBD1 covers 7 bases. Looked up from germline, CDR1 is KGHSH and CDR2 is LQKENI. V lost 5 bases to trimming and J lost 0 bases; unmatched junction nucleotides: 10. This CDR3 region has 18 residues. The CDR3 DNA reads TGTGCCAGCTCATGGACAGGATCCACCGACTCTGGGGCCAACGTCCTGACTTTC. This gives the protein CASSWTGSTDSGANVLTF.

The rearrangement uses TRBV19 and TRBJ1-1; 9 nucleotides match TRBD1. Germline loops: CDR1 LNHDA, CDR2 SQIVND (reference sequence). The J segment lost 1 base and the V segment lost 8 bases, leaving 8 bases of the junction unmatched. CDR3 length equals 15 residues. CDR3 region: CASWDRARKNTEAFF. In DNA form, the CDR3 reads TGTGCCAGTTGGGACAGGGCAAGGAAGAACACTGAAGCTTTCTTT.

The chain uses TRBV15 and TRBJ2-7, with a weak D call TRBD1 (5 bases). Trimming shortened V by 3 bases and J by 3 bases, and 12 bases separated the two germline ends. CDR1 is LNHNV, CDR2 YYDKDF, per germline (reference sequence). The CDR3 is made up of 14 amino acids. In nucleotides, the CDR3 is TGTGCCACCAGCAGGCCCGCAGGGAACTACGAGCAGTACTTC. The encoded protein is CATSRPAGNYEQYF.

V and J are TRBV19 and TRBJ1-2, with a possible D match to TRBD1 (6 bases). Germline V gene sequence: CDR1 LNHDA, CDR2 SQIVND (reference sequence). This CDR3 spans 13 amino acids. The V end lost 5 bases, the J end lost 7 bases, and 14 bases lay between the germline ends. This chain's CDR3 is CASSRWGQGGYTF. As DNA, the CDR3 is TGTGCCAGTAGTCGTTGGGGGCAGGGTGGCTACACCTTC.

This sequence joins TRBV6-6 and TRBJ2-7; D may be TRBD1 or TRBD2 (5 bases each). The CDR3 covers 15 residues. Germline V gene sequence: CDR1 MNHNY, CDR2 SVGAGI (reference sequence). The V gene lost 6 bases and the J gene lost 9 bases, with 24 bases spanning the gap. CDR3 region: CASSPRPGTKKAQYF. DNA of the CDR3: TGTGCCAGCAGCCCCAGGCCAGGGACGAAGAAGGCGCAGTACTTC.

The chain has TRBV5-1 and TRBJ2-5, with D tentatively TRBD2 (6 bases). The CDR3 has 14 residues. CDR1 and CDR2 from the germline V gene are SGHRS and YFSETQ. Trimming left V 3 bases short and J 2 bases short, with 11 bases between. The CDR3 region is CASSSGLLQETQYF. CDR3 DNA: TGCGCCAGCAGCTCGGGACTCCTTCAAGAGACCCAGTACTTC.

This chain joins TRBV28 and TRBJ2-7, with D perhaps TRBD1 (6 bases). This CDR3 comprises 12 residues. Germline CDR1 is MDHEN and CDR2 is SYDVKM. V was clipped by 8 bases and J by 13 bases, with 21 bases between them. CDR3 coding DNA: TGTGCCAGCCGAACGTCCGGGACACTCAGTTACTTC. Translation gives CASRTSGTLSYF. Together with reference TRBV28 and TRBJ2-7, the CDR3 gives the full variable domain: DVKVTQSSRYLVKRTGEKVFLECVQDMDHENMFWYRQDPGLGLRLIYFSYDVKMKEKGDIPEGYSVSREKKERFSLILESASTNQTSMYLCASRTSGTLSYFGPGTRLTVT.

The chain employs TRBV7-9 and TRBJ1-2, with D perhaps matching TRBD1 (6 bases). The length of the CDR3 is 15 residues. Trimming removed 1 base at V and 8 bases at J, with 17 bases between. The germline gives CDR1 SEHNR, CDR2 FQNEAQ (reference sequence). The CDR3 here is CASSLVSAGEEGYTF. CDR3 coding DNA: TGTGCCAGCAGCTTAGTGTCGGCAGGGGAGGAGGGCTACACCTTC.

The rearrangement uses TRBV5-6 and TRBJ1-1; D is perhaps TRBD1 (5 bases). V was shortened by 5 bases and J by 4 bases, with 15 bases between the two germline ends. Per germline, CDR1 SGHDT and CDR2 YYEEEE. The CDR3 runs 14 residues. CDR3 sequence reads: CASRQTGGGTEAFF. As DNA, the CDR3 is TGTGCCAGCAGACAAACAGGCGGTGGCACTGAAGCTTTCTTT.

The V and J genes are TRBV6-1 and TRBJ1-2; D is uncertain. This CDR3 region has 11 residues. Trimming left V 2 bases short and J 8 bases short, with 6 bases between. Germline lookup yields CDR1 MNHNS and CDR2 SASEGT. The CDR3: CASSERGGYTF. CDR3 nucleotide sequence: TGTGCCAGCAGTGAAAGAGGAGGCTACACCTTC.

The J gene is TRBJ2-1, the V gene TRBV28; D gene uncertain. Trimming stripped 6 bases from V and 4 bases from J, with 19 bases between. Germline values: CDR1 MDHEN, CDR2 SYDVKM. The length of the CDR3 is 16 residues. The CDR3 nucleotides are TGTGCCAGCAGCCACGGGCCAACCGGCCTATACAATGAGCAGTTCTTC. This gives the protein CASSHGPTGLYNEQFF.

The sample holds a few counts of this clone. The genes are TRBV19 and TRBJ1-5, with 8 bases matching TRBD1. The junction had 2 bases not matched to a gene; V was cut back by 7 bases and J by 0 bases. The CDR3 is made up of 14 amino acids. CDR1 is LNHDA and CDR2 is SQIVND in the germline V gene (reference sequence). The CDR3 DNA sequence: TGTGCCAGTACGGACAGGGATAGCAATCAGCCCCAGCATTTT. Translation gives CASTDRDSNQPQHF.

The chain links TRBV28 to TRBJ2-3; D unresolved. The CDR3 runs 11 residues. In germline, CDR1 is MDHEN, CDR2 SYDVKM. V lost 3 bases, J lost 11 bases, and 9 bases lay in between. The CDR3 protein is CASSFWDGQYF. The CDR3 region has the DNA TGTGCCAGCAGTTTTTGGGATGGGCAGTATTTT. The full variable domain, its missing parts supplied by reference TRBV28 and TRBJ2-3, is DVKVTQSSRYLVKRTGEKVFLECVQDMDHENMFWYRQDPGLGLRLIYFSYDVKMKEKGDIPEGYSVSREKKERFSLILESASTNQTSMYLCASSFWDGQYFGPGTRLTVL.

The CDR3 is CASSPRWTSSGEQYF. In nucleotides, the CDR3 is TGTGCCAGCAGCCCCCGATGGACTAGCAGTGGCGAGCAGTACTTC. The chain uses TRBV7-2 and TRBJ2-7; 8 bases agree with TRBD2. V shed 5 bases and J 6 bases; nucleotides not matched to a gene: 12. CDR3 size: 15 residues. The germline CDR1 and CDR2 sequences are SGHTA and FQGNSA.

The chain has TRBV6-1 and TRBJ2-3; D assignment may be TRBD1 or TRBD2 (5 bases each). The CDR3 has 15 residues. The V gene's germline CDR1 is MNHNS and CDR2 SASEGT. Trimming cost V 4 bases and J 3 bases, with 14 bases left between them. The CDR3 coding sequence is TGTGCCAGCAGTGGAGCTGGTTGGGGGACAGATACGCAGTATTTT. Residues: CASSGAGWGTDTQYF.

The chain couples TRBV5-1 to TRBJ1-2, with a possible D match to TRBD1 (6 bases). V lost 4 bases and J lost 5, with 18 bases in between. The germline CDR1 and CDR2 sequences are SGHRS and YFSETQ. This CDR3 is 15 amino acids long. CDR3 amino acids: CASSAGQTKIYGYTF. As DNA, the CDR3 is TGCGCCAGCAGCGCTGGACAGACTAAGATATATGGCTACACCTTC.

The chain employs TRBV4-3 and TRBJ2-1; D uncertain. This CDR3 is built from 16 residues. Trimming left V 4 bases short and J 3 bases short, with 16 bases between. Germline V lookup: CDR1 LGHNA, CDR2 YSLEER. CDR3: CASSPKFPFFYNEQFF. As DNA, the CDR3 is TGCGCCAGCAGCCCTAAGTTCCCCTTTTTCTACAATGAGCAGTTCTTC.

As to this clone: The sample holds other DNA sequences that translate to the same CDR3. The CDR3 sequence is CASSLSGLAGEQYF. DNA of the CDR3: TGTGCCAGCAGCTTAAGCGGACTAGCGGGCGAGCAGTACTTC. The chain recombines TRBV7-3 with TRBJ2-7, with TRBD2 matching over 11 bases. CDR3 length: 14 residues. V shed 1 base, J shed 6 bases, and the junction held 2 bases outside the gene matches. Germline V lookup: CDR1 SGHTA, CDR2 FQGTGA.